This T cell receptor beta chain originates from a study of blood T cells in healthy people across ages. General study findings and limits: Diversity figures based on one million T cells were deemed too low.

With a J-beta primer mix and a sample-barcoded 5' primer, a second PCR ran about 7 to 12 cycles. Every sample produced at least 3 million CDR3-containing paired-end reads. TCRdb re-called the 5' RACE reads with MiXCR, one entry per CDR3 protein. The sample has roughly 1,500,000 distinct CDR3 sequences; about 32% are singletons. Concerning this clonotype: What it recognizes is unknown.

In germline, CDR1 is MNHEY, CDR2 SVGAGI. The CDR3 has 18 amino acids. The trim removed 2 bases at V and 4 bases at J, leaving 8 bases unmatched. Each sample had at least 6.5 million PBMCs isolated. Sequenced material: blood. This sequence originates from a woman under 40 in good health. V usage is TRBV6-5 and J usage is TRBJ2-3; 14 bases map to TRBD2. The chain's CDR3 is CASSYGTSGRGVPDTQYF. CDR3 DNA: TGTGCCAGCAGTTACGGGACTAGCGGGAGAGGAGTCCCAGATACGCAGTATTTT.